This TCR beta chain was documented in a study of cytomegalovirus exposure and HLA in healthy donors. Overall study results and limits: In a later analysis, HLA-associated TCR beta chains were more clonally expanded than equally common others. Later work associated more than 15,000 TCR beta sequences with HLA alleles at 0.05 false discovery rate. Reported performance of the classifier showed diagnosis of cytomegalovirus status with high specificity and sensitivity.

The PCR made use of 60 Vbeta and 13 Jbeta primers. Assay: immunoSEQ multiplex PCR; the TCRdb copy retains only in-frame clones and omits some. The sample lists roughly 190,000 clones; around 90% were seen once. Germline V CDR1 and CDR2: MNHEY, SMNVEV (reference sequence). The CDR3 totals 14 residues. V gave up 4 bases and J gave up 7 bases; unmatched junction bases: 8. As to this clone: Antigen specificity is unknown.

The receptor comes from a boy aged 2-15 years in good health and CMV-seronegative. The chain joins TRBV27 to TRBJ1-2; 8 nucleotides match TRBD1. Sequences were obtained from PBMCs. The CDR3 is CASSSATGDGGYTF. Written as DNA, the CDR3 is TGTGCCAGCAGTTCCGCGACAGGGGATGGTGGCTACACCTTC.